This T cell receptor (beta chain) comes out of a study of identical twins' blood T cells. TCRdb recomputed calls from the 5' RACE reads with MiXCR, one row per CDR3 protein. The sample consists of fewer than 450,000 distinct CDR3 sequences, 25% to 35% of them appearing once. This clonotype was observed a handful of times. The V end was cut by 7 bases, the J end by 0 bases, with 15 bases between. The CDR3 covers 14 residues. CDR1 SQVTM and CDR2 ANQGSEA come from the germline V gene. This chain uses TRBV29-1 with TRBJ1-2; tentative D call: TRBD1 (5 bases). This clonotype originated in a woman aged 18 to 50 in good health. Sequencing was done on a sample of PBMCs. The CDR3 is CSAGRPHTNYGYTF. The CDR3 nucleotides read TGCAGCGCGGGACGGCCACACACTAACTATGGCTACACCTTC.